A single sample is the source of the 4 T cell receptor beta chains below, sequenced in a study of T-cell memory formation after mild COVID-19 (dated by TCRdb to the early 2020s). Preparation of the library involved 5' RACE. Sequenced on an Illumina NovaSeq 6000. TCRdb took the public reads, trimmed them with fastp at Q25, ran MiXCR for clone calling and kept in-frame beta chains. Rows with a matching CDR3 protein are joined into one entry that keeps the most common DNA and genes. The sample table records 430,000 or so distinct CDR3 sequences; approximately 25% of these occur just once. The leading ten clones occupy about 12% of the sample. The source material was PBMCs or a T cell subset sorted from them (not recorded which). The source of these receptors is an adult woman who had mild COVID-19 (a few samples of this study predate the infection). The sample titles of this study are shuffled in the database, so cell type and time point are left out; the donor was told from shared clones.

This clonotype has just a few counts. The chain recombines TRBV5-6 with TRBJ2-1; D is possibly TRBD2 (5 bases). Trimming pared 1 base from V and 5 bases from J, leaving 19 bases between. CDR3 length equals 17 residues. Germline lookup yields CDR1 SGHDT and CDR2 YYEEEE. This CDR3 is CASSLFVWPEGDNEQFF. The DNA for the CDR3 is TGTGCCAGCAGCTTGTTTGTTTGGCCCGAGGGTGACAATGAGCAGTTCTTC.

This clonotype was seen a handful of times. This chain connects TRBV7-9 to TRBJ2-7; 10 nucleotides agree with TRBD2. CDR3 length: 16 residues. V dropped 4 bases and J dropped 1; count of bases not matched to a gene: 7. Per germline, CDR1 SEHNR and CDR2 FQNEAQ (reference sequence). CDR3 nucleotides: TGTGCCAGCAGCTGGGCCCTAGCGGGGGCTTCCTACGAGCAGTACTTC. Amino acid sequence: CASSWALAGASYEQYF.

The chain combines TRBV6-2 or TRBV6-3 with TRBJ2-3, with D possibly being TRBD2 (6 bases). This CDR3 region has 15 residues. CDR1 and CDR2 from the germline V gene are MNHEY and SVGEGT. Trimming took off 7 bases at V and 4 bases at J, with 18 bases between the two ends. This CDR3 is CASTQEGSGADTQYF. The DNA for the CDR3 is TGTGCCAGCACCCAGGAGGGGAGCGGCGCAGATACGCAGTATTTT.

The chain is built from TRBV6-2 or TRBV6-3 and TRBJ2-7, with 7 bases that match TRBD1. Trimming removed 2 bases from V and 4 bases from J; junction bases left unmatched: 5. Per germline, CDR1 MNHEY and CDR2 SVGEGT. This CDR3 region has 14 residues. The CDR3 reads CASSYTGVGYEQYF. The CDR3 nucleotides are TGTGCCAGCAGTTACACAGGGGTGGGATACGAGCAGTACTTC.